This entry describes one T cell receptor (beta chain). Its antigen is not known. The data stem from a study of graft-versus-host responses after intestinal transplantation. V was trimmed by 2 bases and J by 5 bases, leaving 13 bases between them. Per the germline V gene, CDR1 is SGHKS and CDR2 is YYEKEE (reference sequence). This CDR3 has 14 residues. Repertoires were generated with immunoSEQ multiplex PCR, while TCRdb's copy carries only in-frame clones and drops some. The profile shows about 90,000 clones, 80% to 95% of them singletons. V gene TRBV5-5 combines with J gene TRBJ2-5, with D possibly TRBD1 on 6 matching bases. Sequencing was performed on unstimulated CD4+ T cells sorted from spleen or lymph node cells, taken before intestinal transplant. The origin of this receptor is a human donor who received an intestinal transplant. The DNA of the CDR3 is TGTGCCAGCAGCTTACAGGGTTCTATCGAGACCCAGTACTTC. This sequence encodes CASSLQGSIETQYF.